This T cell receptor (beta chain) was identified during a study of cytomegalovirus exposure and HLA in healthy donors. Both 60 Vbeta primers and 13 Jbeta primers went into the PCR. The data were produced by immunoSEQ multiplex PCR, yet TCRdb's version contains in-frame clones alone and is incomplete. The sample yields some 200,000 clones, about 80% seen once. The CDR3 runs to 17 residues. Unmatched junction bases numbered 17, after V lost 4 bases and J lost 9 bases. Germline V gene lookup returns CDR1 SEHNR and CDR2 FQNEAQ (reference sequence). The sequenced sample consisted of PBMCs. V gene TRBV7-9 combines with J gene TRBJ2-2; TRBD2 agrees at 7 bases. The sequence derives from a young man in good health and CMV-seronegative. The CDR3 coding sequence is TGTGCCAGCAGCTCAATTACTAGCGCTACAGGCAGCAGGGAGCTGTTTTTT. Translated: CASSSITSATGSRELFF.